This T cell receptor beta chain appears in the sequencing data of a study of cytomegalovirus exposure and HLA in healthy donors. Both 60 Vbeta primers and 13 Jbeta primers went into the PCR. The assay was immunoSEQ multiplex PCR, and TCRdb's table has in-frame clones only and misses some. The sample has about 130,000 clones; around nine tenths are singletons. This sequence was found in a woman in her twenties or thirties in good health and CMV-seronegative. The sample taken for sequencing was PBMCs.

The CDR3 loop is CASVRVGELFF. DNA for the CDR3: TGTGCCAGCGTTCGCGTCGGGGAGCTGTTTTTT. The rearrangement links TRBV28 to TRBJ2-2, with D hard to call. V lost 8 bases and J 7 bases, leaving 8 bases between the germline ends. The CDR3 contains 11 residues. The germline V gene encodes CDR1 MDHEN and CDR2 SYDVKM.